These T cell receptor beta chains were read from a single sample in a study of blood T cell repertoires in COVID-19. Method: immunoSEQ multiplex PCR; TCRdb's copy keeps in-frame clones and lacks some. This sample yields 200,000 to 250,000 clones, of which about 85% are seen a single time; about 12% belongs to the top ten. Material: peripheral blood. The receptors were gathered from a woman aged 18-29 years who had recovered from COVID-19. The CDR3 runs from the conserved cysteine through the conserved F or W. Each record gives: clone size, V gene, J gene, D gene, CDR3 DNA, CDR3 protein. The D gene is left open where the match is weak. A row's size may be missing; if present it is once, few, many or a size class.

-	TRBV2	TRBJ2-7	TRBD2	TGTGCCAGCACCGGACTAAGCGGGAGGGCCTACGAGCAGTACTTC	CASTGLSGRAYEQYF
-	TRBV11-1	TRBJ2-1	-	TGTGCCAGCAGCTTAGGACTGGACTACAATGAGCAGTTCTTC	CASSLGLDYNEQFF
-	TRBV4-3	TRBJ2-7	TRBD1	TGCGCCAGCAGCCAAGGTCTGGGACAGGGACTCTCCTACGAGCAGTACTTC	CASSQGLGQGLSYEQYF
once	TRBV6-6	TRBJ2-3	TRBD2	TGTGCCAGCACCCCCGGGACTACCTACACAGATACGCAGTATTTT	CASTPGTTYTDTQYF
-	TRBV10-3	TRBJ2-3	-	TGTGCCATCAGCTCGGGGGATACGCAGTATTTT	CAISSGDTQYF
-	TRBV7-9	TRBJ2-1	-	TGTGCCAGCAGCTTAGTAACTAGCAGGGTTGAGCAGTTCTTC	CASSLVTSRVEQFF
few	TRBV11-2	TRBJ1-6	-	TGTGCCAGCAGCTTGTCCTCCGGGGGAGGATCACCCCTCCACTTT	CASSLSSGGGSPLHF
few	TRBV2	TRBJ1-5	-	TGTGCCAGCAGTGAAGAAGTGAAGCGGGTTAAAGATCAGCCCCAGCATTTT	CASSEEVKRVKDQPQHF
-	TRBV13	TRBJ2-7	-	TGTGCCAGCAGCTTATTCGGGGGACAGAAAAGGATATACTTC	CASSLFGGQKRIYF
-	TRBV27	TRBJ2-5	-	TGTGCCAGCAGTTTATTCGGGGTTGGGGAGACCCAGTACTTC	CASSLFGVGETQYF
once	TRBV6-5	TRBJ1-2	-	TGTGCCAGCGCGGGGACCCGGGGCTATGGCTACACCTTC	CASAGTRGYGYTF
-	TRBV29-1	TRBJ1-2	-	TGCAGCGTTCCAGGAATCTACTATGGCTACACCTTC	CSVPGIYYGYTF
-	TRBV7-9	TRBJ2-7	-	TGTGCCAGCAGCCCCCAGGGAGGGGACAGGTCGGCTTACGAGCAGTACTTC	CASSPQGGDRSAYEQYF
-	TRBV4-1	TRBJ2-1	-	TGCGCCAGCAGCCAAGATAGAGGGGTCCGGGGGAGCTCCTACAATGAGCAGTTCTTC	CASSQDRGVRGSSYNEQFF
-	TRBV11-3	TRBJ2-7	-	TGTGCCAGCAGCCCGAGGGTCGGCGAGCAGTACTTC	CASSPRVGEQYF
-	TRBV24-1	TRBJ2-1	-	TGTGCCACCACAGGTCCAGCGGGCGCGACCTACAATGAGCAGTTCTTC	CATTGPAGATYNEQFF
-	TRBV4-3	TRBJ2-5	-	TGCGCCAGCAGCCAAGATCCGTCCGGGTATGAGACCCAGTACTTC	CASSQDPSGYETQYF
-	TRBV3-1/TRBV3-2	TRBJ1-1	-	TGTGCCAGCAGCCAAGGGGGGGGGAACACTGAAGCTTTCTTT	CASSQGGGNTEAFF
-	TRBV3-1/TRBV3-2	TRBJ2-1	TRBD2	TGTGCCAGCAGCCAAGATGAGCGGGAGGACCACAATGAGCAGTTCTTC	CASSQDEREDHNEQFF
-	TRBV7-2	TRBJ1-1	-	TGTGCCAGCAGCCTTAGACAGAAGAACAGTGAAGCTTTCTTT	CASSLRQKNSEAFF
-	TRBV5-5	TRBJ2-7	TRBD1	TGTGCCAGCAGCCTCACAGGGGGTAACTACGAGCAGTACTTC	CASSLTGGNYEQYF
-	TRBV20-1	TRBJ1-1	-	TGCAGTGCTAGAGTAGGAGCTGAAGCTTTCTTT	CSARVGAEAFF
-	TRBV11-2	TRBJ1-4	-	TGTGCCAGCAGTTTTGGGGGGTCAGGGGAAAAACTGTTTTTT	CASSFGGSGEKLFF
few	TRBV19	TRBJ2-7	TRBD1	TGTGCCACTACTCCTAGGGGGCGCGGCAACGAGCAGTACTTC	CATTPRGRGNEQYF
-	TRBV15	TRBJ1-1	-	TGTGCCACCAGCAGAGGGCGGATGAACACTGAAGCTTTCTTT	CATSRGRMNTEAFF
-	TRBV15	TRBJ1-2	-	TGTGCCACCAGCACCCGAACGACAGCCTCCGATGGCTACACCTTC	CATSTRTTASDGYTF
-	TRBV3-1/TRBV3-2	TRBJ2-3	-	TGTGCCAGCAGCCAAGTCCCCACCTGGCAGGATAACACAGATACGCAGTATTTT	CASSQVPTWQDNTDTQYF
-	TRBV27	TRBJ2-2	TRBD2	TGTGCCAGCAGTTTGCTAGCGGGAGGGGTCACCGGGGAGCTGTTTTTT	CASSLLAGGVTGELFF